These T cell receptor beta chains were read from a single sample in a study of T cells in Graves' hyperthyroidism and ophthalmopathy. TCRdb called the multiplex PCR reads again in MiXCR, with one record for every CDR3 protein. Of around 250,000 distinct CDR3 sequences listed, roughly 14% were seen once; the top ten hold 13%. Sequencing was performed on blood. These TCRs come from a woman between 35 and 50 years old with Graves' hyperthyroidism that later progressed to Graves' ophthalmopathy. The CDR3 runs from the conserved cysteine through the conserved F or W. A D gene is named only where the DNA matches it firmly. Where a row states a size, it is once, few, many or the class of an expanded clone; other rows omit it.

CDR3 DNA: TGTGCCAGCCGAGTGAGAGCCGGGGAGCTGTTTTTT; CDR3 protein: CASRVRAGELFF; J gene: TRBJ2-2; V gene: TRBV27; clone size: NA; D gene: NA
CDR3 DNA: TGTGCCATCAGTGATCTGGGTGGGACGGGAGAGACCCAGTACTTC; CDR3 protein: CAISDLGGTGETQYF; J gene: TRBJ2-5; V gene: TRBV10-3; clone size: many; D gene: NA
CDR3 DNA: TGTGCCAGCAGTTTGTTGGGACAGGCCCTTTACGAGCAGTACTTC; CDR3 protein: CASSLLGQALYEQYF; J gene: TRBJ2-7; V gene: TRBV27; clone size: many; D gene: TRBD1
CDR3 DNA: TGTGCCAGCAGTTTAAGGGGCAACACAGATACGCAGTATTTT; CDR3 protein: CASSLRGNTDTQYF; J gene: TRBJ2-3; V gene: TRBV28; clone size: many; D gene: NA
CDR3 DNA: TGCGCCAGCACCCCGGGTCCTACCCCCTACAATGAGCAGTCCTTC; CDR3 protein: CASTPGPTPYNEQSF; J gene: TRBJ2-1; V gene: TRBV5-1; clone size: NA; D gene: NA
CDR3 DNA: TGTGCCAGCAGCCAACTCAGTCGCAGTGAGCAGTTCTTC; CDR3 protein: CASSQLSRSEQFF; J gene: TRBJ2-1; V gene: TRBV14; clone size: NA; D gene: NA
CDR3 DNA: TGTGCCTGGAGTAGCAACACAGATACGCAGTATTTT; CDR3 protein: CAWSSNTDTQYF; J gene: TRBJ2-3; V gene: TRBV30; clone size: many; D gene: NA
CDR3 DNA: TGTGCCAGCACTCAACATGCGGGAGGTGGAGAGACCCAGTACTTC; CDR3 protein: CASTQHAGGGETQYF; J gene: TRBJ2-5; V gene: TRBV28; clone size: NA; D gene: TRBD2
CDR3 DNA: TGTGCCAGCAGTCTAACCCTAGCGGGAGCCTACAATGAGCAGTTCTTC; CDR3 protein: CASSLTLAGAYNEQFF; J gene: TRBJ2-1; V gene: TRBV28; clone size: many; D gene: TRBD2
CDR3 DNA: TGTGCCAGCTCGCCGGGCCCCGGCACAGATACGCAGTATTTT; CDR3 protein: CASSPGPGTDTQYF; J gene: TRBJ2-3; V gene: TRBV18; clone size: many; D gene: NA
CDR3 DNA: TGCGCCAGCAGCTGGACTAGCTTCGATGAGCAGTTCTTC; CDR3 protein: CASSWTSFDEQFF; J gene: TRBJ2-1; V gene: TRBV5-1; clone size: once; D gene: TRBD2
CDR3 DNA: TGTGCCAGCAGTACCGGGACCCCCTACGAGCAGTACTTC; CDR3 protein: CASSTGTPYEQYF; J gene: TRBJ2-7; V gene: TRBV28; clone size: many; D gene: NA
CDR3 DNA: TGTGCCAGCAGTTTAAGGGGGAGGGGTTCCTACGAGCAGTACTTC; CDR3 protein: CASSLRGRGSYEQYF; J gene: TRBJ2-7; V gene: TRBV28; clone size: many; D gene: NA
CDR3 DNA: TGCAGTGCTCCGGGACAAATGAACACTGAAGCTTTCTTT; CDR3 protein: CSAPGQMNTEAFF; J gene: TRBJ1-1; V gene: TRBV20-1; clone size: many; D gene: NA
CDR3 DNA: TGTGCCAGCAGTCCATGGACAGTAAATCAGCCCCAGCATTTT; CDR3 protein: CASSPWTVNQPQHF; J gene: TRBJ1-5; V gene: TRBV28; clone size: many; D gene: NA
CDR3 DNA: TGCAGTGCTAGACTCGGGGACGAGCAGTACTTC; CDR3 protein: CSARLGDEQYF; J gene: TRBJ2-7; V gene: TRBV20-1; clone size: many; D gene: NA
CDR3 DNA: TGTGCCAGCAGTTTAGGCGGAGATCCCTATGGCTACACCTTC; CDR3 protein: CASSLGGDPYGYTF; J gene: TRBJ1-2; V gene: TRBV27; clone size: NA; D gene: NA
CDR3 DNA: TGTGCCAGCAGTTCGTACAGGGAGAACACTGAAGCTTTCTTT; CDR3 protein: CASSSYRENTEAFF; J gene: TRBJ1-1; V gene: TRBV28; clone size: NA; D gene: NA
CDR3 DNA: TGTGCCAGCACCGGTGGACCGGGGGCCCCGGGCTACACCTTC; CDR3 protein: CASTGGPGAPGYTF; J gene: TRBJ1-2; V gene: TRBV5-4; clone size: NA; D gene: NA
CDR3 DNA: TGTGCCAGCAGCTTATTCACTAGCGGGTACACAGATACGCAGTATTTT; CDR3 protein: CASSLFTSGYTDTQYF; J gene: TRBJ2-3; V gene: TRBV7-9; clone size: NA; D gene: TRBD2
CDR3 DNA: TGTGCCAGCAGTTGGATAGCGGGAGAAGGGGAGGACTACGAGCAGTACTTC; CDR3 protein: CASSWIAGEGEDYEQYF; J gene: TRBJ2-7; V gene: TRBV6-9; clone size: NA; D gene: TRBD2
CDR3 DNA: TGTGCCAGTAGTACCCCCTTAGAGAGCAATCAGCCCCAGCATTTT; CDR3 protein: CASSTPLESNQPQHF; J gene: TRBJ1-5; V gene: TRBV19; clone size: few; D gene: NA
CDR3 DNA: TGCAGCGTTGCAAGTAGCACCTACGAGCAGTACTTC; CDR3 protein: CSVASSTYEQYF; J gene: TRBJ2-7; V gene: TRBV29-1; clone size: many; D gene: NA